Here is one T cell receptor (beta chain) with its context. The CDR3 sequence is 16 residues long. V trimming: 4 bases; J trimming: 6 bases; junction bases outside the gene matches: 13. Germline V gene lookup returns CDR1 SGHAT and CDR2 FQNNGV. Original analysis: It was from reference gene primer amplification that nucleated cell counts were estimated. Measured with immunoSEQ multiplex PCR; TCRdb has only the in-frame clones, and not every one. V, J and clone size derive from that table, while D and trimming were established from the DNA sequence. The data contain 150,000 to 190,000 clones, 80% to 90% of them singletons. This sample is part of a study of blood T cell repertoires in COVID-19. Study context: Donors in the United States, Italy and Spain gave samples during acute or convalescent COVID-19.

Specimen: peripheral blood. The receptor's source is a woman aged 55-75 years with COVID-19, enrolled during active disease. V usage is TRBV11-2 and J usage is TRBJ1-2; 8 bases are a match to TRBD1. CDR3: CASSSALTTGANGYTF. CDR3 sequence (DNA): TGTGCCAGCAGCTCAGCCCTTACGACAGGGGCGAATGGCTACACCTTC. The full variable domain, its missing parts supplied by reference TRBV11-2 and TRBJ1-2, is EAGVAQSPRYKIIEKRQSVAFWCNPISGHATLYWYQQILGQGPKLLIQFQNNGVVDDSQLPKDRFSAERLKGVDSTLKIQPAKLEDSAVYLCASSSALTTGANGYTFGSGTRLTVV.